The 2 T cell receptor beta chains below were found in one sample sequenced in a study of beta chain features in type 1 diabetes (dated by TCRdb to the late 2010s). The library was obtained by the immunoSEQ multiplex PCR assay. All of the isolated RNA was reverse transcribed with the High Capacity cDNA Reverse Transcription Kit, so expressed TCRB transcripts were sequenced. Drawn from immuneACCESS, this table holds only the in-frame rearrangements with V and J called that TCRdb kept. Clones are partly lost; checked studies trace under half to an unresolved V gene and leave the rest unexplained. The sample profile shows about 360,000 clones; 10% to 15% of them were found once. 0.017% of the sample is in the top ten clones. The sample was naive CD4+ T cells from blood. In the paper's terms, the cell subset or site label means: true naive CD4+ T cells. These receptors were obtained from a man aged 18 to 30 in good health.

The chain employs TRBV30 and TRBJ1-6; possibly TRBD1 for D (5 bases). The germline V gene encodes CDR1 GTSNPN and CDR2 SVGIG (reference sequence). Trimming left V 2 bases short and J 8 bases short, with 13 bases between. There are 14 residues in the CDR3. The CDR3 loop reads CAWSKGRVDSPLHF. As DNA, the CDR3 is TGTGCCTGGAGTAAAGGCAGGGTTGATTCACCCCTCCACTTT.

This clone was seen only a few times. J is TRBJ2-3 and V is TRBV7-3; possibly TRBD1 for D (6 bases). Germline V gene data show CDR1 as SGHTA and CDR2 as FQGTGA. This CDR3 contains 15 residues. Trimming pared 5 bases from V and 4 bases from J, leaving 16 bases between. CDR3 region: CASSPGRTVADTQYF. The CDR3 coding sequence is TGTGCCAGCAGCCCTGGACGGACAGTTGCAGATACGCAGTATTTT.